The next 21 T cell receptor beta chains were all read from a single sample in a study of response to subunit inactivated influenza vaccine. TCRdb re-called the RT-PCR reads with MiXCR, one entry per CDR3 protein. Among 700,000 to 800,000 distinct CDR3 sequences listed, around a sixth were seen once. The sequences come from PBMCs from blood, collected more than 4 days after vaccination. Receptors were obtained from a man aged 50-60 years who received an inactivated influenza vaccine.

This chain connects TRBV6-2 or TRBV6-3 to TRBJ2-3, with D unclear. The germline V gene has CDR1 MNHEY and CDR2 SVGEGT. Trimming took 6 bases from V and 3 from J, leaving 10 bases between them. This CDR3 comprises 13 residues. CDR3 nucleotide sequence: TGTGCCAGCAGCTATACGAGGACAGATACGCAGTATTTT. Amino acids: CASSYTRTDTQYF.

The table lists this clonotype with a few counts. The chain couples TRBV6-2 or TRBV6-3 to TRBJ2-5; D is possibly TRBD1 (8 bases). Per germline, CDR1 MNHEY and CDR2 SVGEGT. CDR3 size: 19 residues. The ends were cut back, 2 bases at V and 7 bases at J, with 29 bases in the middle. DNA for the CDR3: TGTGCCAGCAGTTACAACGCCTTCGGGAGGACAGGGACCATCGTGACCCAGTACTTC. Translation: CASSYNAFGRTGTIVTQYF.

V usage is TRBV30 and J usage is TRBJ2-1; 11 nucleotides align to TRBD2. V trimming: 2 bases; J trimming: 6 bases; junction bases outside the gene matches: 6. Looked up from germline, CDR1 is GTSNPN and CDR2 is SVGIG (reference sequence). The CDR3 loop spans 15 amino acids. Written as DNA, the CDR3 is TGTGCCTGGAGTCACTTAGCGGGAGGGGGCAATGAGCAGTTCTTC. Translating it yields CAWSHLAGGGNEQFF.

This clonotype was counted between two and nine times. The V and J genes are TRBV25-1 and TRBJ1-1; D unclear. Germline assignment: CDR1 MGHDK and CDR2 SYGVNS. V dropped 4 bases and J dropped 4 bases, with 13 bases sitting between them. This CDR3 is 14 amino acids long. CDR3 residues: CASSARGGGTEAFF. The CDR3 region has the DNA TGTGCCAGCAGTGCTCGGGGAGGAGGCACTGAAGCTTTCTTT.

In its sample, this clonotype was seen many times. This chain links TRBV12-3 or TRBV12-4 with TRBJ2-1; D is unclear. The V gene lost 6 bases and the J gene lost 8 bases, with 11 bases spanning the gap. This CDR3 region has 12 residues. The CDR3 loop reads CASSPGRHEQFF. In DNA, the CDR3 is TGTGCCAGCAGCCCAGGTCGGCATGAGCAGTTCTTC.

This clonotype was seen a handful of times. The J gene is TRBJ2-5, the V gene TRBV9, with 11 nucleotides matching TRBD1. V lost 0 bases, J lost 1 base, and 2 bases stayed unmatched. In germline, CDR1 is SGDLS, CDR2 YYNGEE. The CDR3 has 16 amino acids. Written as DNA, the CDR3 is TGTGCCAGCAGCGTAGCGGGGACAGGGGGCCAAGAGACCCAGTACTTC. It codes for CASSVAGTGGQETQYF.

This sequence joins TRBV24-1 and TRBJ2-3; no reliable D call. The CDR3 is 12 amino acids. Germline lookup yields CDR1 KGHDR and CDR2 SFDVKD. V lost 3 bases, J lost 7 bases, and 7 bases lay in between. The CDR3 region is CATSDPRNTQYF. The CDR3 DNA sequence: TGTGCCACCAGTGATCCGCGAAATACGCAGTATTTT.

The table lists this clonotype with many counts. This sequence joins TRBV20-1 and TRBJ2-7; 9 bases are a match to TRBD2. CDR1 DFQATT and CDR2 SNEGSKA come from the germline V gene (reference sequence). The ends lost 4 bases at V and 4 bases at J; junction bases unmatched: 5. CDR3 length: 13 residues. CDR3 in amino acids: CSAMLAGRYEQYF. In nucleotides, the CDR3 is TGCAGTGCTATGCTAGCGGGAAGATACGAGCAGTACTTC.

On this clonotype: Compared with germline, one end of the junction differs, possibly owing to a read error. V usage is TRBV5-1 and J usage is TRBJ2-7, with a weak D call TRBD2 (6 bases). Germline V gene data show CDR1 as SGHRS and CDR2 as YFSETQ. The CDR3 spans 16 residues. CDR3 region: CASSLSRGAASYERYF. CDR3 DNA sequence: TGCGCCAGCAGCTTGTCCCGCGGGGCCGCCTCCTACGAGCGGTACTTC.

In its sample, this clonotype was seen many times. The chain has TRBV20-1 and TRBJ2-2; D is possibly TRBD2 (5 bases). This CDR3 spans 12 amino acids. Trimming took off 7 bases at V and 1 base at J, with 7 bases between the two ends. The germline CDR1 and CDR2 sequences are DFQATT and SNEGSKA (reference sequence). Here the CDR3 DNA reads TGCAGTGTTCGGGGGAACACCGGGGAGCTGTTTTTT. Its translation: CSVRGNTGELFF.

This clonotype was counted between two and nine times. The chain couples TRBV7-9 to TRBJ2-2; D is possibly TRBD2 (5 bases). The ends were cut back, 5 bases at V and 0 bases at J, with 10 bases in the middle. Germline lookup yields CDR1 SEHNR and CDR2 FQNEAQ (reference sequence). The CDR3 has 15 residues. The chain's CDR3 is CASSGVRANTGELFF. The CDR3 DNA is TGTGCCAGCAGCGGGGTGAGGGCGAACACCGGGGAGCTGTTTTTT. Looking up the rest from reference TRBV7-9 and TRBJ2-2 gives the full variable domain: DTGVSQNPRHKITKRGQNVTFRCDPISEHNRLYWYRQTLGQGPEFLTYFQNEAQLEKSRLLSDRFSAERPKGSFSTLEIQRTEQGDSAMYLCASSGVRANTGELFFGEGSRLTVL.

The sample holds a few counts of this clonotype. The chain uses TRBV3-1 and TRBJ1-5; unclear D gene. V lost 5 bases to trimming and J lost 4 bases, with 9 bases between them. CDR1 and CDR2 (germline): LGHDT, YNNKEL (reference sequence). The CDR3 is made up of 13 amino acids. This CDR3 reads CASSSGRNQPQHF. DNA of the CDR3: TGTGCCAGCAGCTCCGGGAGGAATCAGCCCCAGCATTTT.

The chain employs TRBV30 and TRBJ2-7; no clear D. There are 11 residues in the CDR3. The V end was cut by 2 bases, the J end by 5 bases, with 7 bases between. Germline CDR1 GTSNPN, CDR2 SVGIG (reference sequence). CDR3 residues: CAWSQVHEQYF. For the CDR3, the DNA is TGTGCCTGGAGTCAGGTCCACGAGCAGTACTTC.

The V and J genes are TRBV20-1 and TRBJ2-2; TRBD1 or TRBD2 may be the D gene (5 bases each). The CDR3 length is 14 residues. CDR1 and CDR2 from the germline V gene are DFQATT and SNEGSKA (reference sequence). V dropped 5 bases and J dropped 2 bases, with 12 bases sitting between them. The CDR3 reads CSAGPGRNTGELFF. DNA of the CDR3: TGCAGTGCTGGGCCGGGACGCAACACCGGGGAGCTGTTTTTT.

There are a few counts of this clonotype. The rearrangement links TRBV10-1 to TRBJ2-5; no firm D call. This CDR3 comprises 14 residues. V dropped 3 bases and J dropped 4 bases, with 12 bases sitting between them. Germline CDR1 and CDR2: WNHNN and SYGVQD (reference sequence). CDR3 region: CASSDHKGGETQYF. The CDR3 nucleotides are TGCGCCAGCAGTGACCATAAAGGCGGAGAGACCCAGTACTTC.

J is TRBJ2-4 and V is TRBV5-6, with D hard to call. Trimming shortened V by 3 bases and J by 0 bases, and 13 bases separated the two germline ends. The CDR3 loop spans 16 amino acids. CDR1 SGHDT and CDR2 YYEEEE come from the germline V gene. CDR3 residues: CASSSDRWGAKNIQYF. The DNA for the CDR3 is TGTGCCAGCAGCTCGGATCGGTGGGGAGCCAAAAACATTCAGTACTTC.

This clonotype came up a few times. This chain links TRBV27 with TRBJ2-1; 8 bases match TRBD2. The V segment lost 3 bases and the J segment 8 bases; nucleotides outside the gene matches: 9. This CDR3 region has 15 residues. CDR1 is MNHEY, CDR2 SMNVEV, per germline (reference sequence). The CDR3 nucleotides are TGTGCCAGCAGTTTTACTAGTAGCGGGGTACATGAGCAGTTCTTC. Protein product: CASSFTSSGVHEQFF.

This clonotype was seen a few times. The J gene is TRBJ1-1, the V gene TRBV24-1, with 8 bases identical to TRBD1. Germline V lookup: CDR1 KGHDR, CDR2 SFDVKD. CDR3 length: 15 residues. With 4 bases clipped from V and 3 bases from J, the junction kept 6 bases outside the gene matches. Here the CDR3 DNA reads TGTGCCACCAGTGACCCCGGACAGGGTCACACTGAAGCTTTCTTT. Translated, it gives CATSDPGQGHTEAFF.

This clonotype was detected only a few times. The chain is built from TRBV12-3 or TRBV12-4 and TRBJ2-1; TRBD2 matches at 8 bases. This CDR3 is built from 14 residues. V shed 6 bases and J 7 bases; nucleotides not matched to a gene: 8. In DNA, the CDR3 is TGTGCCAGCAGCCTTCGCGGGAGGTTTAATGAGCAGTTCTTC. It encodes CASSLRGRFNEQFF.

The chain joins TRBV5-4 to TRBJ1-1; 9 bases are shared with TRBD1. J gave up 4 bases and V 6 bases, and 7 bases lay outside the gene matches. The CDR3 extends over 14 amino acids. Germline lookup yields CDR1 SGHNT and CDR2 YYREEE (reference sequence). CDR3 in DNA: TGTGCCAGCACCACAGACAGGGGGGGCACTGAAGCTTTCTTT. Protein product: CASTTDRGGTEAFF.

This clonotype was picked up a small number of times. The chain uses TRBV12-3 or TRBV12-4 and TRBJ2-7; D perhaps matches TRBD2 (5 bases). The CDR3 has 16 amino acids. Trimming took off 5 bases at V and 6 bases at J, with 23 bases between the two ends. The DNA of the CDR3 is TGTGCCAGCAGTCCCCGTTCGAGTGGGAGTGCGGGCGAGCAGTACTTC. Protein product: CASSPRSSGSAGEQYF.